Shown below are 13 T cell receptor beta chains from a single sample sequenced in a study of identical twins. Via MiXCR, TCRdb re-called the 5' RACE reads, giving one row per CDR3 protein. This sample yields 400,000 to 550,000 distinct CDR3 sequences, of which approximately 14% are seen a single time; around 0.98% belongs to the top ten. The same specimen was also included in a second study, on yellow fever vaccine responses in identical twins.

Sequencing input: CD4+ T cells sorted from blood. The receptors originated from a woman younger than 35 in good health.

This clonotype was found many times. CDR3 DNA: TGCAGCGTAACGCCTGACAGGGTGGTGGGCGAGCAGTACTTC. The encoded protein is CSVTPDRVVGEQYF. The chain couples TRBV29-1 to TRBJ2-7; 7 positions match TRBD1. With V trimmed by 6 bases and J by 6 bases, 14 bases remained unmatched. The CDR3 runs 14 residues. Germline loops: CDR1 SQVTM, CDR2 ANQGSEA.

This clonotype showed up many times. The chain links TRBV5-1 to TRBJ2-7; 9 bases are a match to TRBD1. Germline lookup yields CDR1 SGHRS and CDR2 YFSETQ. J gave up 3 bases and V 3 bases, and 7 bases lay outside the gene matches. The length of the CDR3 is 15 residues. The CDR3 bases are TGCGCCAGCAGCTCAACCGGGACAGGGTACTACGAGCAGTACTTC. It translates to CASSSTGTGYYEQYF.

The chain links TRBV6-2 or TRBV6-3 to TRBJ2-7; no definite D call. The length of the CDR3 is 15 residues. V was shortened by 7 bases and J by 0 bases, with 16 bases between the two germline ends. CDR1 is MNHEY and CDR2 is SVGEGT in the germline V gene. CDR3 DNA sequence: TGTGCCAGCACCAAGTGGGCAGATATCTCCTACGAGCAGTACTTC. Its translation is CASTKWADISYEQYF.

The CDR3 DNA reads as TGTGCCAGCTGGGGACAGGCCCGGGAGCAGTACTTC. As protein: CASWGQAREQYF. The chain has TRBV2 and TRBJ2-7, with 8 bases identical to TRBD1. This CDR3 comprises 12 residues. Germline V CDR1 and CDR2: SNHLY, FYNNEI. Germline trimming cut 8 bases from V and 7 bases from J; bases unmatched to any gene: 7.

This clonotype was detected only a few times. This chain connects TRBV4-3 to TRBJ2-5; TRBD2 aligns across 8 bases. Losses at the gene ends were 4 bases for V and 2 bases for J; bases not matched to a gene: 3. The CDR3 covers 14 residues. Germline CDR1 and CDR2: LGHNA and YSLEER. CDR3 sequence: CASSRVAGQETQYF. CDR3 DNA sequence: TGCGCCAGCAGCCGGGTAGCGGGGCAAGAGACCCAGTACTTC.

The chain employs TRBV7-2 and TRBJ2-1, with TRBD2 as a possible D gene (5 bases). Germline CDR1 and CDR2: SGHTA and FQGNSA. The CDR3 runs to 12 residues. Trimming cost V 2 bases and J 10 bases, with 9 bases left between them. The CDR3 nucleotides read TGTGCCAGCAGCTTAATGACTAACGAGCAGTTCTTC. It yields the protein CASSLMTNEQFF. The full variable domain, in which reference TRBV7-2 and TRBJ2-1 provide the parts outside the CDR3, is GAGVSQSPSNKVTEKGKDVELRCDPISGHTALYWYRQSLGQGLEFLIYFQGNSAPDKSGLPSDRFSAERTGGSVSTLTIQRTQQEDSAVYLCASSLMTNEQFFGPGTRLTVL.

Concerning this clonotype itself: The junction shows a germline mismatch at one end, possibly a read error. The chain couples TRBV14 to TRBJ2-5; D gene uncertain. This CDR3 has 12 residues. Germline V lookup: CDR1 SGHDN, CDR2 FVKESK. CDR3 in DNA: TGTGCCAGCAGCCAAGATCAAGGGACCCAGTACTTC. Protein product: CASSQDQGTQYF. Using reference TRBV14 and TRBJ2-5 for the parts outside the CDR3, the full variable domain is EAGVTQFPSHSVIEKGQTVTLRCDPISGHDNLYWYRRVMGKEIKFLLHFVKESKQDESGMPNNRFLAERTGGTYSTLKVQPAELEDSGVYFCASSQDQGTQYFGPGTRLLVL.

The sample holds a few counts of this clonotype. The chain combines TRBV19 with TRBJ2-7; D is perhaps TRBD1 (5 bases). The CDR3 has 14 residues. Germline V gene data show CDR1 as LNHDA and CDR2 as SQIVND (reference sequence). Deletions cut 3 bases from V and 1 base from J, with 10 bases between. CDR3 protein: CASSMNRMSYEQYF. CDR3 nucleotide sequence: TGTGCCAGTAGTATGAACAGGATGTCCTACGAGCAGTACTTC.

The chain carries TRBV10-3 and TRBJ2-7; no reliable D call. Germline CDR1 and CDR2: ENHRY and SYGVKD. The CDR3 extends over 13 amino acids. V was trimmed by 0 bases and J by 4 bases, leaving 7 bases between them. The CDR3 reads CAISESNVYEQYF. CDR3 sequence (DNA): TGTGCCATCAGTGAGTCGAACGTTTACGAGCAGTACTTC.

This clonotype has ten or more counts. This CDR3 reads CASSLLAVTNTGELFF. The CDR3 DNA follows: TGTGCCAGCAGTCTCCTTGCCGTTACGAACACCGGGGAGCTGTTTTTT. This chain connects TRBV12-3 or TRBV12-4 to TRBJ2-2; D ambiguous. The length of the CDR3 is 16 residues. Between the trimmed V and J ends, which lost 5 bases and 0 bases, there was a span of 13 bases.

This clonotype was detected ten times or more. J is TRBJ2-7 and V is TRBV7-2, with TRBD2 matching over 12 bases. Germline trimming cut 5 bases from V and 1 base from J; bases unmatched to any gene: 3. CDR3 length: 15 residues. Germline assignment: CDR1 SGHTA and CDR2 FQGNSA. The CDR3, as DNA: TGTGCCAGCAGCACCGGACTAGCGGGGTCCTACGAGCAGTACTTC. Residues: CASSTGLAGSYEQYF.

V usage is TRBV5-1 and J usage is TRBJ2-7; D ambiguous. Trimming cost V 5 bases and J 5 bases, with 11 bases left between them. Germline V gives CDR1 SGHRS, CDR2 YFSETQ. The CDR3 is 12 residues long. CDR3 residues: CASRPDLNEQYF. The CDR3 DNA is TGCGCCAGCAGACCGGACCTAAACGAGCAGTACTTC.

This clonotype was recorded many times. The rearrangement links TRBV7-9 to TRBJ2-3; D unresolved. Germline loops: CDR1 SEHNR, CDR2 FQNEAQ (reference sequence). This CDR3 has 14 residues. The ends were cut back, 0 bases at V and 4 bases at J, with 8 bases in the middle. The CDR3: CASSLALPSDTQYF. In DNA, the CDR3 is TGTGCCAGCAGCTTAGCTCTCCCCTCAGATACGCAGTATTTT.